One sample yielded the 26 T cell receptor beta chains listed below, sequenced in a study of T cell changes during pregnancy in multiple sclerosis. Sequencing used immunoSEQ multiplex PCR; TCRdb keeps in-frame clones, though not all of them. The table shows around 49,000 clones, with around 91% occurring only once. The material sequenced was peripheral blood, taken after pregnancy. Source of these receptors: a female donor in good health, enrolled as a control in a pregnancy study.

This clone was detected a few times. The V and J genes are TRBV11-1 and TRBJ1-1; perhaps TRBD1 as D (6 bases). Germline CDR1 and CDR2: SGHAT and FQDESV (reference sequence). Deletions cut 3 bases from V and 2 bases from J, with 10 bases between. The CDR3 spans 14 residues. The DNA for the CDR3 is TGTGCCAGCAGCTTTGCGGACAGCAACACTGAAGCTTTCTTT. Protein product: CASSFADSNTEAFF.

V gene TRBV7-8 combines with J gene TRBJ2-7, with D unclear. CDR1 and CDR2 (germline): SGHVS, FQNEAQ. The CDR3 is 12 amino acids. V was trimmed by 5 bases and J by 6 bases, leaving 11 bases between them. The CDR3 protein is CASSPPVSEQYF. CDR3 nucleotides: TGTGCCAGCAGCCCCCCTGTTTCCGAGCAGTACTTC.

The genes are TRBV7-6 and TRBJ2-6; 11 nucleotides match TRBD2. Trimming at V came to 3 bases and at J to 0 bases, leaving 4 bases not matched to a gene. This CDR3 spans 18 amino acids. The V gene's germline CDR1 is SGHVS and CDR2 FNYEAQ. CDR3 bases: TGTGCCAGCAGCTTTAGCGGGGGGGCCGTCTCTGGGGCCAACGTCCTGACTTTC. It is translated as CASSFSGGAVSGANVLTF.

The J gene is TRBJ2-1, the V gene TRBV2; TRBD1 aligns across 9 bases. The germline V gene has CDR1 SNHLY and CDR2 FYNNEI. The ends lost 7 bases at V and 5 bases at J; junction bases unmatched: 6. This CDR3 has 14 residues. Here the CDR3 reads CASTWDRADNEQFF. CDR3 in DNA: TGTGCCAGCACCTGGGACAGGGCGGACAATGAGCAGTTCTTC.

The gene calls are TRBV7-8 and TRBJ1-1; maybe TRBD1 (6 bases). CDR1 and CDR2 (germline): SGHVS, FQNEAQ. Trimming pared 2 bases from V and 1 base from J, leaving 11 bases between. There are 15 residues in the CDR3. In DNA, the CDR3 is TGTGCCAGCAGCTTACTGACAGGCCCGAACACTGAAGCTTTCTTT. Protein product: CASSLLTGPNTEAFF.

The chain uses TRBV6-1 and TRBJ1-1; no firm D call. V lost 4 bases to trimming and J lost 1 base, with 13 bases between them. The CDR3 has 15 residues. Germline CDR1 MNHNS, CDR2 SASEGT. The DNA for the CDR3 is TGTGCCAGCAGTGTCAAATCGGAGGGGAACACTGAAGCTTTCTTT. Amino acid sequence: CASSVKSEGNTEAFF.

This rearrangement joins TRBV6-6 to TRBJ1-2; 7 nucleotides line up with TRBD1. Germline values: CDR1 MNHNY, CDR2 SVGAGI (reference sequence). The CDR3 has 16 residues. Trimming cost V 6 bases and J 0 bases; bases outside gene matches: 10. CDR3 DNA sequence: TGTGCCAGCAGCCCCGTAGGAAGGGGGCCTAACTATGGCTACACCTTC. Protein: CASSPVGRGPNYGYTF.

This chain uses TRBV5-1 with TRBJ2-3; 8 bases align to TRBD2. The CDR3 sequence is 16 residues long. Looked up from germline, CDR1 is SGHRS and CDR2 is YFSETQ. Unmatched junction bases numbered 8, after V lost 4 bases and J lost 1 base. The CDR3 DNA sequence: TGCGCCAGCAGCGAAACCGGGACTAGTGGCACAGATACGCAGTATTTT. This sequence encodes CASSETGTSGTDTQYF. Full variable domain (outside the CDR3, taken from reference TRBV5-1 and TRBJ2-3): KAGVTQTPRYLIKTRGQQVTLSCSPISGHRSVSWYQQTPGQGLQFLFEYFSETQRNKGNFPGRFSGRQFSNSRSEMNVSTLELGDSALYLCASSETGTSGTDTQYFGPGTRLTVL.

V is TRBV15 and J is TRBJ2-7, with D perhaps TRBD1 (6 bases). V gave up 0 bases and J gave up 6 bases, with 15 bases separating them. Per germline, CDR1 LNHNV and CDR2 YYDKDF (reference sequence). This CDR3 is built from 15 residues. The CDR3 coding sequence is TGTGCCACCAGCAGAGACAACAGGGTGTTGTCCGAGCAGTACTTC. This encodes CATSRDNRVLSEQYF. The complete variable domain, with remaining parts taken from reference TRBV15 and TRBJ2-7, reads DAMVIQNPRYQVTQFGKPVTLSCSQTLNHNVMYWYQQKSSQAPKLLFHYYDKDFNNEADTPDNFQSRRPNTSFCFLDIRSPGLGDTAMYLCATSRDNRVLSEQYFGPGTRLTVT.

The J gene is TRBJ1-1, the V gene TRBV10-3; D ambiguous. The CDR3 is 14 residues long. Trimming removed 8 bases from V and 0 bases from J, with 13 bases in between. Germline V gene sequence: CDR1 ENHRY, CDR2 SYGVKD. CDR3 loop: CAIRASGLNTEAFF. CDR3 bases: TGTGCCATCCGTGCCAGCGGCCTGAACACTGAAGCTTTCTTT.

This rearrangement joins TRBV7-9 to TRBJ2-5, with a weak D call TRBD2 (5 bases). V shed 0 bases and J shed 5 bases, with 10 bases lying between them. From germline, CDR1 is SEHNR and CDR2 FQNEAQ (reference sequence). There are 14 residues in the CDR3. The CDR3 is CASSLALAGETQYF. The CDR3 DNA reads TGTGCCAGCAGCTTAGCTCTAGCCGGGGAGACCCAGTACTTC.

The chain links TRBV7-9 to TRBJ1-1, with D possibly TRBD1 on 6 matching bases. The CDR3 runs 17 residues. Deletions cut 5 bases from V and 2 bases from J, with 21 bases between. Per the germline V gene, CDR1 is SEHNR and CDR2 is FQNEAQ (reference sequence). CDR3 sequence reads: CASSLEGQGPINTEAFF. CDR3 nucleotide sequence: TGTGCCAGCAGCCTCGAAGGGCAGGGGCCGATAAACACTGAAGCTTTCTTT.

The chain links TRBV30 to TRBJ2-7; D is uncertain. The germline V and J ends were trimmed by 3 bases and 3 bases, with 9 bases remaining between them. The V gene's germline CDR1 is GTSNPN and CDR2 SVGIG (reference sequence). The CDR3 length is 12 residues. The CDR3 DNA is TGTGCCTGGAGCTCAGGTAGCTACGAGCAGTACTTC. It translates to CAWSSGSYEQYF.

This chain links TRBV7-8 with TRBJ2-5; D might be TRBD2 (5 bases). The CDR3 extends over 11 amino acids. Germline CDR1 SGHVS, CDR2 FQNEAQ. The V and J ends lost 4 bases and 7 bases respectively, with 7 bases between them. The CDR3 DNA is TGTGCCAGCAGCTCGAGCGGGACCCAGTACTTC. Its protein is CASSSSGTQYF.

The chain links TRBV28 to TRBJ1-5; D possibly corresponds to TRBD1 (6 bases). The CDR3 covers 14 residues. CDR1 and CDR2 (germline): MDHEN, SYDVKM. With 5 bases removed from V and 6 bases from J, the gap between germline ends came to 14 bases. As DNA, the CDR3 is TGTGCCAGCAGTCTCCGGGGGGGGCTTCAGCCCCAGCATTTT. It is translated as CASSLRGGLQPQHF.

As DNA, the CDR3 is TGCGCCAGCTCCCGAGGGACGACAGGGCGCGCGGACGAGCAGTACTTC. Its translation: CASSRGTTGRADEQYF. The chain recombines TRBV5-1 with TRBJ2-7, with 7 nucleotides matching TRBD1. CDR1 SGHRS and CDR2 YFSETQ come from the germline V gene. The V and J ends lost 7 bases and 5 bases, in that order; junction bases with no gene match: 18. This CDR3 has 16 amino acids. The full variable domain, with the rest looked up from reference TRBV5-1 and TRBJ2-7, is KAGVTQTPRYLIKTRGQQVTLSCSPISGHRSVSWYQQTPGQGLQFLFEYFSETQRNKGNFPGRFSGRQFSNSRSEMNVSTLELGDSALYLCASSRGTTGRADEQYFGPGTRLTVT.

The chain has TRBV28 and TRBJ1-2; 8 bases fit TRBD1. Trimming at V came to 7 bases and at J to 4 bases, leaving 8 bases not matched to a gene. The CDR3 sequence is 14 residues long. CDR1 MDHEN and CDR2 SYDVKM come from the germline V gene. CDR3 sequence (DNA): TGTGCCAGCACCCCCCGGGACAGGAGCTATGGCTACACCTTC. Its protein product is CASTPRDRSYGYTF.

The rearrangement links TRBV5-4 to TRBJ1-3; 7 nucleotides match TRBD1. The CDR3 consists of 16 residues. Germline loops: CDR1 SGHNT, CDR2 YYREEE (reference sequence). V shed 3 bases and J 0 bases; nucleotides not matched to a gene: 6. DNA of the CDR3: TGTGCCAGCAGCTCGACAGGGCCGTTCTCTGGAAACACCATATATTTT. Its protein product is CASSSTGPFSGNTIYF. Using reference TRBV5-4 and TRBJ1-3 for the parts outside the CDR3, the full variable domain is ETGVTQSPTHLIKTRGQQVTLRCSSQSGHNTVSWYQQALGQGPQFIFQYYREEENGRGNFPPRFSGLQFPNYSSELNVNALELDDSALYLCASSSTGPFSGNTIYFGEGSWLTVV.

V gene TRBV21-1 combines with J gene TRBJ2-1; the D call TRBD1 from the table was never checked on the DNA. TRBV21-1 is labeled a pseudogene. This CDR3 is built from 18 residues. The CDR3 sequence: CASSKVRTPPELNNEQFF. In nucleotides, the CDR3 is TGTGCCAGCAGCAAGGTTCGGACACCACCCGAGTTAAACAATGAGCAGTTCTTC.

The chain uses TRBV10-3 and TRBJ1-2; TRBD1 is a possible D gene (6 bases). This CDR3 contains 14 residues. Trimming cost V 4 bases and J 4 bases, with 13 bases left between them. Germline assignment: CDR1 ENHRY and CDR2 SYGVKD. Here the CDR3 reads CAISGEGGSYGYTF. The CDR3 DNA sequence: TGTGCCATCAGTGGAGAAGGGGGATCCTATGGCTACACCTTC.

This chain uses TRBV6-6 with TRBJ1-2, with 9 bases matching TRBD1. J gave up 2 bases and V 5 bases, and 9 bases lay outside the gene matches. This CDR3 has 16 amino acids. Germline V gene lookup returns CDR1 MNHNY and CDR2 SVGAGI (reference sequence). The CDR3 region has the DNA TGTGCCAGCAGTGGAACAGGGGGCGAAGTAAACTATGGCTACACCTTC. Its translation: CASSGTGGEVNYGYTF.

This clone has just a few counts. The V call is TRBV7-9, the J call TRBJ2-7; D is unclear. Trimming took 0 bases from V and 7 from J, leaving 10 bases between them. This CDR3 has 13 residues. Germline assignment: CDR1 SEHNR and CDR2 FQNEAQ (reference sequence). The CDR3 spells CASSLAQIGEQYF. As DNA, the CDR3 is TGTGCCAGCAGCTTAGCCCAGATCGGGGAGCAGTACTTC.

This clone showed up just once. The CDR3 region is CSVVYSKYEQYF. The CDR3 nucleotides read TGCAGCGTTGTGTACAGCAAATACGAGCAGTACTTC. The chain combines TRBV29-1 with TRBJ2-7; D remains ambiguous. Trimming left V 4 bases short and J 4 bases short, with 11 bases between. The CDR3 sequence is 12 residues long. CDR1 and CDR2 from the germline V gene are SQVTM and ANQGSEA.

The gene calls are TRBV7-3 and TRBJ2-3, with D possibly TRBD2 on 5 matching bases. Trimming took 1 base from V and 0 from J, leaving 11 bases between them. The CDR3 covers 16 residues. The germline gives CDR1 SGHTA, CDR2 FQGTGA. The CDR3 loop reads CASSLIGGLSTDTQYF. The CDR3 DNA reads TGTGCCAGCAGCTTAATTGGCGGGTTGAGCACAGATACGCAGTATTTT.

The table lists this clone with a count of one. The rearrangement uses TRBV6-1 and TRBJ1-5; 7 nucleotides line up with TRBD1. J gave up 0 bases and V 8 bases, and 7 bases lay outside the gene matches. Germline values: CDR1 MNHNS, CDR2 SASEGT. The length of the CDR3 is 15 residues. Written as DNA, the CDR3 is TGTGCCAGCGGGCCCGGGACAGATAGCAATCAGCCCCAGCATTTT. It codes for CASGPGTDSNQPQHF.

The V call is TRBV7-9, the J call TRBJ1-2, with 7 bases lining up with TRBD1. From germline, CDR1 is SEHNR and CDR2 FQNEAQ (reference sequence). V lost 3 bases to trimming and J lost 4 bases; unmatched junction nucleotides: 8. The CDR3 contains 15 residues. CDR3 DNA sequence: TGTGCCAGCAGCTTTAGCAGGGGGTCGGGCTATGGCTACACCTTC. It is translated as CASSFSRGSGYGYTF.